Presented here are 24 T cell receptor beta chains from one specimen sequenced in a study of blood T cell repertoires in COVID-19 (dated by TCRdb to the early 2020s). Libraries were prepared through the immunoSEQ multiplex PCR assay. In its TCRdb copy, this immuneACCESS table keeps in-frame sequences only and misses some clones. Where compared with another copy, unresolved V genes explain less than half of these, and the others have no known cause. The sample has 70,000 or so clones on record, 75% to 85% of them singletons. Around a sixth of the sample comes from the top ten. Sequenced input: peripheral blood. All receptors come from a human donor in a cohort sampled during active COVID-19.

CDR3 region: CASSRLASTTGELFF. The CDR3 region has the DNA TGCGCCAGCAGTCGACTAGCGAGTACTACCGGGGAGCTGTTTTTT. The chain is built from TRBV5-1 and TRBJ2-2; 8 bases fit TRBD2. This CDR3 has 15 residues. With 5 bases clipped from V and 5 bases from J, the junction kept 8 bases outside the gene matches. CDR1 is SGHRS, CDR2 YFSETQ, per germline.

The J gene is TRBJ1-2, the V gene TRBV24-1; D gene unclear. The germline gives CDR1 KGHDR, CDR2 SFDVKD. The V end lost 7 bases, the J end lost 3 bases, and 14 bases lay between the germline ends. The CDR3 runs to 14 residues. The CDR3, as DNA: TGTGCCACCAGGGCCCCACAGTACGACTATGGCTACACCTTC. Encoded protein: CATRAPQYDYGYTF.

The chain employs TRBV5-1 and TRBJ1-5; TRBD1 aligns across 7 bases. The CDR3 spans 14 residues. Unmatched junction bases numbered 6, after V lost 2 bases and J lost 7 bases. From germline, CDR1 is SGHRS and CDR2 YFSETQ. The CDR3 sequence is CASSFYRGGQPQHF. CDR3 in DNA: TGCGCCAGCAGCTTTTACAGGGGTGGGCAGCCCCAGCATTTT.

The chain uses TRBV6-2 or TRBV6-3 and TRBJ2-1, with D possibly matching TRBD1 (6 bases). The CDR3 length is 13 residues. Trimming removed 6 bases at V and 9 bases at J, with 15 bases between. Germline values: CDR1 MNHEY, CDR2 SVGEGT. The CDR3 sequence: CASSGSRGGEQFF. The CDR3 nucleotides are TGTGCCAGCAGCGGGTCCAGGGGTGGTGAGCAGTTCTTC.

The chain uses TRBV9 and TRBJ2-7, with 13 positions matching TRBD2. The trim removed 3 bases at V and 4 bases at J, leaving 4 bases unmatched. Germline loops: CDR1 SGDLS, CDR2 YYNGEE. The CDR3 consists of 15 residues. CDR3 loop: CASSAGLAGEYEQYF. CDR3 coding DNA: TGTGCCAGCAGCGCCGGACTAGCGGGAGAATACGAGCAGTACTTC.

V is TRBV9 and J is TRBJ2-5, with unresolved D. Germline CDR1 is SGDLS and CDR2 is YYNGEE. The CDR3 totals 14 residues. Trimming shortened V by 0 bases and J by 4 bases, and 10 bases separated the two germline ends. The CDR3 DNA sequence: TGTGCCAGCAGCGTAGTCCTGCCCAGAGAGACCCAGTACTTC. It translates to CASSVVLPRETQYF.

This sequence joins TRBV6-6 and TRBJ2-7; a weak D match, TRBD2 (5 bases). Germline CDR1 and CDR2: MNHNY and SVGAGI (reference sequence). Trimming cost V 0 bases and J 2 bases, with 14 bases left between them. The length of the CDR3 is 16 residues. CDR3 in DNA: TGTGCCAGCAGTTACTCGGGAACAACTAGTGCCTACGAGCAGTACTTC. As protein: CASSYSGTTSAYEQYF.

The chain couples TRBV7-2 to TRBJ2-3; TRBD1 agrees at 9 bases. V lost 5 bases and J lost 4; bases outside the gene matches: 7. Germline V gene lookup returns CDR1 SGHTA and CDR2 FQGNSA. This CDR3 has 15 amino acids. The CDR3 sequence: CASSLGQGKADTQYF. The CDR3 DNA reads as TGTGCCAGCAGCCTAGGACAGGGGAAGGCAGATACGCAGTATTTT.

This sequence joins TRBV7-8 and TRBJ2-5, with D possibly TRBD2 on 7 matching bases. Germline V CDR1 and CDR2: SGHVS, FQNEAQ. V was trimmed by 2 bases and J by 4 bases, leaving 17 bases between them. CDR3 length: 16 amino acids. This CDR3 is CASSLNGAGAAETQYF. The CDR3 nucleotides read TGTGCCAGCAGCTTAAATGGGGCGGGGGCGGCAGAGACCCAGTACTTC.

This rearrangement joins TRBV6-6 to TRBJ2-7; 7 bases line up with TRBD2. V was clipped by 0 bases and J by 3 bases; unmatched bases: 5. The CDR3 runs to 15 residues. The germline gives CDR1 MNHNY, CDR2 SVGAGI (reference sequence). The CDR3 DNA sequence: TGTGCCAGCAGTTACTCGGGAGGGGTAAACTACGAGCAGTACTTC. Its protein product is CASSYSGGVNYEQYF.

V and J are TRBV18 and TRBJ2-7; D not certain. V was pared by 3 bases and J by 0 bases, with 9 bases between. CDR1 KGHSH and CDR2 LQKENI come from the germline V gene. The CDR3 extends over 14 amino acids. The CDR3 DNA sequence: TGTGCCAGCTCACCCTCAGGTAACTCCTACGAGCAGTACTTC. This encodes CASSPSGNSYEQYF.

This chain links TRBV5-1 with TRBJ2-1; D may be TRBD2 (6 bases). The germline V and J ends were trimmed by 1 base and 2 bases, with 10 bases remaining between them. The germline V gene has CDR1 SGHRS and CDR2 YFSETQ. This CDR3 spans 15 amino acids. CDR3 region: CASSLSGGTYNEQFF. CDR3 nucleotide sequence: TGCGCCAGCAGCTTGTCCGGGGGAACCTACAATGAGCAGTTCTTC.

In its sample, this clone was seen a few times. The gene calls are TRBV19 and TRBJ2-6; D is possibly TRBD2 (5 bases). Trimming removed 5 bases at V and 2 bases at J, with 22 bases between. There are 19 residues in the CDR3. CDR1 and CDR2 from the germline V gene are LNHDA and SQIVND (reference sequence). CDR3 loop: CASSSLDRLGNPGANVLTF. CDR3 sequence (DNA): TGTGCCAGTAGTTCCCTCGACCGACTCGGGAATCCTGGGGCCAACGTCCTGACTTTC.

Turning to this clone: Other DNA sequences in the sample encode the same CDR3. The rearrangement links TRBV30 to TRBJ1-1; D gene uncertain. The V and J ends lost 4 bases and 0 bases respectively, with 6 bases between them. The CDR3 is 12 amino acids. Germline CDR1 and CDR2: GTSNPN and SVGIG (reference sequence). The CDR3 is CAWKPMNTEAFF. In DNA, the CDR3 is TGTGCCTGGAAGCCCATGAACACTGAAGCTTTCTTT.

The V call is TRBV7-6, the J call TRBJ1-1; D may be TRBD1 (5 bases). The CDR3 has 12 residues. The ends were cut back, 11 bases at V and 1 base at J, with 11 bases in the middle. The V gene's germline CDR1 is SGHVS and CDR2 FNYEAQ. The CDR3 here is CASRGQNTEAFF. In nucleotides, the CDR3 is TGTGCCTCACGCGGACAGAACACTGAAGCTTTCTTT.

This chain connects TRBV7-9 to TRBJ2-7; D possibly corresponds to TRBD1 (6 bases). The CDR3 has 15 amino acids. CDR1 is SEHNR and CDR2 is FQNEAQ in the germline V gene (reference sequence). Trimming took 4 bases from V and 2 from J, leaving 15 bases between them. In nucleotides, the CDR3 is TGTGCCAGCAGCTCCCCGACCGGGACAACCTACGAGCAGTACTTC. This sequence encodes CASSSPTGTTYEQYF. Together with reference TRBV7-9 and TRBJ2-7, the CDR3 gives the full variable domain: DTGVSQNPRHKITKRGQNVTFRCDPISEHNRLYWYRQTLGQGPEFLTYFQNEAQLEKSRLLSDRFSAERPKGSFSTLEIQRTEQGDSAMYLCASSSPTGTTYEQYFGPGTRLTVT.

The genes are TRBV2 and TRBJ2-3; a possible D gene is TRBD1 (5 bases). The CDR3 totals 14 residues. Germline V gene lookup returns CDR1 SNHLY and CDR2 FYNNEI. Trimming took off 6 bases at V and 5 bases at J, with 15 bases between the two ends. The DNA of the CDR3 is TGTGCCAGCAGGGATGACAGACGTGGAGATACGCAGTATTTT. Its translation is CASRDDRRGDTQYF.

This clone has just a few counts. The chain combines TRBV4-2 with TRBJ2-4, with 12 bases aligning to TRBD2. The CDR3 loop spans 20 amino acids. Germline V gene data show CDR1 as LGHNA and CDR2 as YNFKEQ. Trimming at V came to 1 base and at J to 1 base, leaving 11 bases not matched to a gene. The CDR3 protein is CASSQGPSGRGGVAKNIQYF. The CDR3, as DNA: TGTGCCAGCAGCCAAGGTCCTAGCGGGAGGGGGGGCGTGGCCAAAAACATTCAGTACTTC.

The chain carries TRBV5-8 and TRBJ2-6; D call uncertain. Trimming left V 2 bases short and J 0 bases short, with 12 bases between. CDR3 length: 17 residues. CDR1 is SGHTS and CDR2 is YDEGEE in the germline V gene. The CDR3 sequence is CASSFRTASSGANVLTF. The CDR3 region has the DNA TGTGCCAGCAGCTTTAGAACCGCAAGCTCTGGGGCCAACGTCCTGACTTTC.

The chain is built from TRBV2 and TRBJ2-7, with a possible D match to TRBD1 (6 bases). CDR3 length: 17 residues. Per germline, CDR1 SNHLY and CDR2 FYNNEI. Trimming pared 4 bases from V and 0 bases from J, leaving 19 bases between. CDR3 amino acids: CASSVQRYRASSYEQYF. CDR3 sequence (DNA): TGTGCCAGCAGTGTCCAAAGGTACAGGGCGAGCTCCTACGAGCAGTACTTC.

The chain employs TRBV29-1 and TRBJ2-1; possible D gene TRBD2, 7 bases. Trimming left V 7 bases short and J 8 bases short, with 18 bases between. The germline gives CDR1 SQVTM, CDR2 ANQGSEA. The CDR3 is made up of 13 amino acids. CDR3 protein: CSARGGQGDEQFF. The CDR3 DNA sequence: TGCAGCGCGAGGGGGGGGCAAGGCGATGAGCAGTTCTTC.

The CDR3 bases are TGTGCCAGCAACGGAGGTCCCGAAGAGACCCAGTACTTC. Amino acid sequence: CASNGGPEETQYF. The chain couples TRBV12-3 or TRBV12-4 to TRBJ2-5, with a possible D match to TRBD2 (5 bases). V dropped 7 bases and J dropped 3 bases, with 12 bases sitting between them. The CDR3 contains 13 residues.

The chain recombines TRBV18 with TRBJ1-2; tentatively, D is TRBD1 (5 bases). The CDR3 totals 13 residues. V was trimmed by 3 bases and J by 4 bases, leaving 9 bases between them. CDR1 and CDR2 from the germline V gene are KGHSH and LQKENI. The CDR3 DNA follows: TGTGCCAGCTCACCCGACCAGGGCTATGGCTACACCTTC. As protein: CASSPDQGYGYTF.

This rearrangement joins TRBV19 to TRBJ2-6; D gene unclear. Germline lookup yields CDR1 LNHDA and CDR2 SQIVND (reference sequence). V dropped 0 bases and J dropped 4 bases, with 10 bases sitting between them. This CDR3 contains 16 residues. The DNA of the CDR3 is TGTGCCAGTAGTATAGAACAGAATGCCGGGGCCAACGTCCTGACTTTC. Amino acids: CASSIEQNAGANVLTF.